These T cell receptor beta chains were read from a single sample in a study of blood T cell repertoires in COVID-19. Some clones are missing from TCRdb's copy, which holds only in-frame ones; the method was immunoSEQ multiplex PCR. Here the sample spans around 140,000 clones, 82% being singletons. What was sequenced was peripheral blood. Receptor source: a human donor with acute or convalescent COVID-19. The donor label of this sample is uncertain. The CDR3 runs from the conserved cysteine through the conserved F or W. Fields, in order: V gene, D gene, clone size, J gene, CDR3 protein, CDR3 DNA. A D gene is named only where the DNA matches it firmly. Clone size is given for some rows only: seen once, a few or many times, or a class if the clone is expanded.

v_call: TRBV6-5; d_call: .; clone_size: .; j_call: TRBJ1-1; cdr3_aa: CASSYGGGTQAFF; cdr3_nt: TGTGCCAGCAGTTACGGTGGGGGGACCCAAGCTTTCTTT
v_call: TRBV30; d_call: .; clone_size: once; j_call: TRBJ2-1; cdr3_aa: CAWRVANYNEQFF; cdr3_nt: TGTGCCTGGAGGGTAGCCAACTACAATGAGCAGTTCTTC
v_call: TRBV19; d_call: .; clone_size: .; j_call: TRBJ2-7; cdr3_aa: CASSRGANSYEQYF; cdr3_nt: TGTGCCAGTAGTCGGGGGGCCAACTCCTACGAGCAGTACTTC
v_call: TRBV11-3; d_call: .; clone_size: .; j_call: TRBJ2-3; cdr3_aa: CASSPQTGSDTQYF; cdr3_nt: TGTGCCAGCAGCCCCCAGACGGGGTCAGATACGCAGTATTTT
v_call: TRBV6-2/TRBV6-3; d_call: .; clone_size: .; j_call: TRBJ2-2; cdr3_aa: CASSYSERVWATGELFF; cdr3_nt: TGTGCCAGCAGTTACTCGGAGAGGGTATGGGCCACCGGGGAGCTGTTTTTT
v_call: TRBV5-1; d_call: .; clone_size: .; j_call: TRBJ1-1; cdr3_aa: CASSLVGKPNTEAFF; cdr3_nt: TGCGCCAGCAGCTTGGTCGGTAAACCCAACACTGAAGCTTTCTTT
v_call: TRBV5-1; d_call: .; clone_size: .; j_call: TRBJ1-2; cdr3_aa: CASSLVLANYGYTF; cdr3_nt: TGCGCCAGCAGCTTGGTTCTAGCTAACTATGGCTACACCTTC
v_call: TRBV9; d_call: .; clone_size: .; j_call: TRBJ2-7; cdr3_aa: CASSQSSGRAYEQYF; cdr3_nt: TGTGCCAGTAGCCAGTCAAGCGGGCGCGCCTACGAGCAGTACTTC
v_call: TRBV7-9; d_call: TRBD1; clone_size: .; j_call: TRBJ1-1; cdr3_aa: CASSHGQANTEAFF; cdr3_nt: TGTGCCAGCAGCCATGGACAGGCGAACACTGAAGCTTTCTTT
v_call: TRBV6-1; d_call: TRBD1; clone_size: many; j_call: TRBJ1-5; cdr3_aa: CASSARQGGSNQPQHF; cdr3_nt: TGTGCCAGCAGTGCCAGACAGGGGGGAAGCAATCAGCCCCAGCATTTT
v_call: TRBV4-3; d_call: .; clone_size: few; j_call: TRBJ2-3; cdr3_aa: CASSLGRGTQYF; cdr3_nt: TGCGCCAGCAGCCTCGGACGGGGTACGCAGTATTTT
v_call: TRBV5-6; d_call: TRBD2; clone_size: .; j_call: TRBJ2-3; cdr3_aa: CASMGGGRLVDTQYF; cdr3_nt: TGTGCCAGCATGGGCGGGGGGCGCCTGGTTGATACGCAGTATTTT
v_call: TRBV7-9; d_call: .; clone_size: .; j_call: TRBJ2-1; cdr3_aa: CASSSSGDEQFF; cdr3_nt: TGTGCCAGCAGCTCCTCGGGAGATGAGCAGTTCTTC
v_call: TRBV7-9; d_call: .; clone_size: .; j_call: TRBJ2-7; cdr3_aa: CASSLEGGTNYEQYF; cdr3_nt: TGTGCCAGCAGCCTCGAAGGAGGGACCAACTACGAGCAGTACTTC
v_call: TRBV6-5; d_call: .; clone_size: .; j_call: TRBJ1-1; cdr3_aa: CASSYRTAHTEAFF; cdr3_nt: TGTGCCAGCAGTTACCGGACAGCGCACACTGAAGCTTTCTTT
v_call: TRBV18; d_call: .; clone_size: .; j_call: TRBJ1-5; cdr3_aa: CASSPKQGTQPQHF; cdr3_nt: TGTGCCAGCTCACCTAAACAGGGAACTCAGCCCCAGCATTTT
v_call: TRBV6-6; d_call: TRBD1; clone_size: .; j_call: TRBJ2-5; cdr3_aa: CASSDRGGETQYF; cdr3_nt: TGTGCCAGCAGTGACAGGGGAGGAGAGACCCAGTACTTC
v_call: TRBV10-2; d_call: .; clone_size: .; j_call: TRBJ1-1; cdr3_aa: CASRGGGRTEAFF; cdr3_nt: TGCGCCAGCAGGGGAGGGGGACGAACTGAAGCTTTCTTT
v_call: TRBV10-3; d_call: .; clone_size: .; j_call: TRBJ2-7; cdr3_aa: CAISAEGNEQYF; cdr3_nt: TGTGCCATCAGTGCCGAGGGAAACGAGCAGTACTTC
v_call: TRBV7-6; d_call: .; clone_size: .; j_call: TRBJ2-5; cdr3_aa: CASSQSIRGQETQYF; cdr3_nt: TGTGCCAGCAGCCAGAGTATAAGGGGGCAAGAGACCCAGTACTTC
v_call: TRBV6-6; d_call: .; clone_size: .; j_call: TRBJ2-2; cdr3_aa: CATSYRTNTGELFF; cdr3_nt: TGTGCCACCAGTTACCGTACGAACACCGGGGAGCTGTTTTTT
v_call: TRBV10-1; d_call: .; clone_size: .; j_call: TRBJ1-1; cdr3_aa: CASSSGWNTEAFF; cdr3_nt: TGCGCCAGCAGTTCAGGGTGGAACACTGAAGCTTTCTTT
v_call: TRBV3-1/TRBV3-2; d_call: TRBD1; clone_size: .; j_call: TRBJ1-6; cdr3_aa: CASSPRQGNSPLHF; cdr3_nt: TGTGCCAGCAGCCCACGACAGGGAAATTCACCCCTCCACTTT
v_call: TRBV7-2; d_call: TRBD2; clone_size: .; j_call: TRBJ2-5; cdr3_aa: CASSSHSLTSGGAEETQYF; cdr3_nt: TGTGCCAGCAGCTCACACTCCCTGACTAGCGGGGGGGCGGAAGAGACCCAGTACTTC
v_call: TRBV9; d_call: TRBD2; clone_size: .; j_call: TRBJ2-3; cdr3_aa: CASSQGRRGGPDTQYF; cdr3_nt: TGTGCCAGCAGCCAGGGGAGGCGGGGGGGCCCAGATACGCAGTATTTT
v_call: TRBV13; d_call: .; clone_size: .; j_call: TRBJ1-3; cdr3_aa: CASSINSGNTIYF; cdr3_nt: TGTGCCAGCAGTATAAACTCTGGAAACACCATATATTTT
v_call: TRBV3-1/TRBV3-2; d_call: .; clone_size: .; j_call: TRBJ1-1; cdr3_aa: CASTPFQQNVAEAFF; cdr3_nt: TGTGCCAGCACCCCCTTTCAACAGAATGTAGCTGAAGCTTTCTTT
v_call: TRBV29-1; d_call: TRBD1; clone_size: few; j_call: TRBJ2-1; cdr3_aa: CSAGQGGAYNEQFF; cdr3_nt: TGCAGCGCTGGACAGGGGGGGGCCTACAATGAGCAGTTCTTC
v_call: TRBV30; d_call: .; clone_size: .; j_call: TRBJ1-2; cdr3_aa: CAWSLRWRSNYGYTF; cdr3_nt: TGTGCCTGGAGCCTGAGGTGGAGAAGTAACTATGGCTACACCTTC
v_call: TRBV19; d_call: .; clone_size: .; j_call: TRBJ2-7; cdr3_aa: CASSIDGAPRERPYEQYF; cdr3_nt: TGTGCCAGTAGTATAGATGGGGCCCCCCGGGAGCGTCCCTACGAGCAGTACTTC
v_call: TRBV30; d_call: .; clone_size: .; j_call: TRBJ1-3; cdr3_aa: CAWSDPGIGGNTIYF; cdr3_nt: TGTGCCTGGAGTGACCCGGGGATCGGTGGAAACACCATATATTTT
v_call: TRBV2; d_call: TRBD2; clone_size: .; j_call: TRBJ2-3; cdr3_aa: CASSRTSGASTDTQYF; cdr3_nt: TGTGCCAGCAGTAGAACTAGCGGGGCTAGCACAGATACGCAGTATTTT
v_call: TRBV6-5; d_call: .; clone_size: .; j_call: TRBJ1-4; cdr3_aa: CASSPRGEKLFF; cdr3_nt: TGTGCCAGCAGCCCCCGGGGTGAAAAACTGTTTTTT
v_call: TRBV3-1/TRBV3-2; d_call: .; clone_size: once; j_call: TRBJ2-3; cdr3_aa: CASSQMDSRVF; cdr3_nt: TGTGCCAGCAGCCAAATGGACTCGCGGGTTTTT
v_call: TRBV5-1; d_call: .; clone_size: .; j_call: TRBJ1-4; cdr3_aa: CASSVLGGTNEKLFF; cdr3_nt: TGCGCCAGCAGCGTATTAGGGGGAACTAATGAAAAACTGTTTTTT
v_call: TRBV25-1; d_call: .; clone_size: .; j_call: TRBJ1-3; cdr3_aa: CASSEGGKGSGNTIYF; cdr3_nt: TGTGCCAGCAGTGAGGGCGGGAAGGGCTCTGGAAACACCATATATTTT
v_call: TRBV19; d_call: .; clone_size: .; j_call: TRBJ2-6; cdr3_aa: CASIRGTPSGANVLTF; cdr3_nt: TGTGCCAGTATCAGGGGAACACCCTCTGGGGCCAACGTCCTGACTTTC
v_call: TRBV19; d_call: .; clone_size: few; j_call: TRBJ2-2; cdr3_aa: CASSTPPNSGELFF; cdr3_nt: TGTGCCAGTAGTACCCCCCCGAACTCCGGGGAGCTGTTTTTT
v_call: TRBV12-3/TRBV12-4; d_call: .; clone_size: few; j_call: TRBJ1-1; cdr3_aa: CASSLRDTKAFF; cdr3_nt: TGTGCCAGCAGTTTGAGGGACACGAAAGCTTTCTTT
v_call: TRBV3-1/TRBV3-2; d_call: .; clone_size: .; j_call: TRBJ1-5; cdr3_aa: CASSQLSSSNQPQHF; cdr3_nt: TGTGCCAGCAGCCAACTCTCTTCCAGCAATCAGCCCCAGCATTTT
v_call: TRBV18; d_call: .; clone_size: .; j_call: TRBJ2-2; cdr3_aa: CASSLMGGAGELFF; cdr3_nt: TGTGCCAGCTCACTCATGGGGGGAGCCGGGGAGCTGTTTTTT
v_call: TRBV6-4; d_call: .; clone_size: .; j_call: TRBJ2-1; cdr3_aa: CASSVGPTRSEQFF; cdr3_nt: TGTGCCAGCAGTGTGGGCCCCACCCGCAGTGAGCAGTTCTTC